A selection of T cell receptor beta chains follows, all from one sample in a study of blood T cell repertoires in COVID-19. Measured with immunoSEQ multiplex PCR; TCRdb has only the in-frame clones, and not every one. The sample carries 80,000 to 100,000 clones, roughly 90% recorded once. Sequenced material: peripheral blood. The receptors stem from a human donor with COVID-19, enrolled during active disease. The donor label of this sample is uncertain. Each CDR3 is given with its conserved first and last residue. D genes are given only for firm matches. Rows may omit the clone size; those that give it use once, few, many or a size class.

len: 15
abundance: NA
j_gene: TRBJ2-3
d_gene: NA
v_gene: TRBV6-5
CDR3nt: TGTGCCAGCAGTTATTCAGGGCTAAGCACAGATACGCAATATTTT
CDR3aa: CASSYSGLSTDTQYF

len: 14
abundance: NA
j_gene: TRBJ1-1
d_gene: TRBD1
v_gene: TRBV19
CDR3nt: TGTGCCAGTAGTTCCCGACAGGGTAACACTGAAGCTTTCTTT
CDR3aa: CASSSRQGNTEAFF

len: 13
abundance: NA
j_gene: TRBJ2-3
d_gene: TRBD2
v_gene: TRBV24-1
CDR3nt: TGTGCCACCAGTGATGGGGGGGTCGGTACGCAGTATTTT
CDR3aa: CATSDGGVGTQYF

len: 16
abundance: NA
j_gene: TRBJ1-6
d_gene: TRBD1
v_gene: TRBV4-1
CDR3nt: TGCGCCAGCAGCCACTGGACAGGCGATCAGAATTCACCCCTCCACTTT
CDR3aa: CASSHWTGDQNSPLHF

len: 15
abundance: NA
j_gene: TRBJ2-3
d_gene: NA
v_gene: TRBV6-6
CDR3nt: TGTGCCAGCAGCCTAACCAGGGATGGTCCAGATACGCAGTATTTT
CDR3aa: CASSLTRDGPDTQYF

len: 14
abundance: NA
j_gene: TRBJ2-5
d_gene: NA
v_gene: TRBV5-1
CDR3nt: TGCGCCAGCAGCTTGGGGGGCAATGAAGAGACCCAGTACTTC
CDR3aa: CASSLGGNEETQYF

len: 14
abundance: NA
j_gene: TRBJ2-7
d_gene: NA
v_gene: TRBV30
CDR3nt: TGTGCCTGGAGTCCGCGGCACCGGACCTACGAGCAGTACTTC
CDR3aa: CAWSPRHRTYEQYF

len: 15
abundance: NA
j_gene: TRBJ1-1
d_gene: NA
v_gene: TRBV7-2
CDR3nt: TGTGCCAGCAGCTTAATGACAGCCAGTAACACTGAAGCTTTCTTT
CDR3aa: CASSLMTASNTEAFF

len: 14
abundance: NA
j_gene: TRBJ1-2
d_gene: NA
v_gene: TRBV19
CDR3nt: TGTGCCAGTAGCCCTCGTGGAGCTAACTATGGCTACACCTTC
CDR3aa: CASSPRGANYGYTF

len: 16
abundance: once
j_gene: TRBJ2-3
d_gene: TRBD2
v_gene: TRBV19
CDR3nt: TGTGCCAGTAGTATATTCGAAAGCGGGGGGGCAGATACGCAGTATTTT
CDR3aa: CASSIFESGGADTQYF

len: 14
abundance: NA
j_gene: TRBJ1-5
d_gene: NA
v_gene: TRBV10-3
CDR3nt: TGTGCCATCAGTAACCCGGGGACAAATCAGCCCCAGCATTTT
CDR3aa: CAISNPGTNQPQHF

len: 14
abundance: NA
j_gene: TRBJ2-5
d_gene: NA
v_gene: TRBV19
CDR3nt: TGTGCCAGTAGTACCCCGGGCCTGGGGAGGACCCAGTACTTC
CDR3aa: CASSTPGLGRTQYF

len: 15
abundance: NA
j_gene: TRBJ1-2
d_gene: NA
v_gene: TRBV30
CDR3nt: TGTGCCTGGACCCGCGGCCGGACAGCTAACTATGGCTACACCTTC
CDR3aa: CAWTRGRTANYGYTF

len: 14
abundance: NA
j_gene: TRBJ1-1
d_gene: NA
v_gene: TRBV11-2
CDR3nt: TGTGCCAGCAGCCCAACCCCGGGAGTCACTGAAGCTTTCTTT
CDR3aa: CASSPTPGVTEAFF

len: 17
abundance: NA
j_gene: TRBJ1-2
d_gene: TRBD1
v_gene: TRBV24-1
CDR3nt: TGTGCCACCAGTGATTCCAAGGACAGGGGGGGCAACTATGGCTACACCTTC
CDR3aa: CATSDSKDRGGNYGYTF

len: 14
abundance: NA
j_gene: TRBJ2-1
d_gene: TRBD2
v_gene: TRBV15
CDR3nt: TGTGCCACCAGCAGTGGTGTTGCGGGAGATGAGCAGTTCTTC
CDR3aa: CATSSGVAGDEQFF

len: 14
abundance: NA
j_gene: TRBJ1-1
d_gene: TRBD1
v_gene: TRBV29-1
CDR3nt: TGCAGCGTTTCTCTATCTCAGGGGGAGGTCCAAGCTTTCTTT
CDR3aa: CSVSLSQGEVQAFF

len: 14
abundance: NA
j_gene: TRBJ1-1
d_gene: NA
v_gene: TRBV6-5
CDR3nt: TGTGCCAGCCTGGGAGGGGACTTGAACACTGAAGCTTTCTTT
CDR3aa: CASLGGDLNTEAFF

len: 14
abundance: few
j_gene: TRBJ2-1
d_gene: NA
v_gene: TRBV15
CDR3nt: TGTGCCACCAGCCGAGAGCGGAACTACAATGAGCAGTTCTTC
CDR3aa: CATSRERNYNEQFF

len: 16
abundance: NA
j_gene: TRBJ2-1
d_gene: NA
v_gene: TRBV27
CDR3nt: TGTGCCAGCATGCTGGGGGCTCCCTCGTCCCGGGTTGAGCAGTTCTTC
CDR3aa: CASMLGAPSSRVEQFF

len: 12
abundance: NA
j_gene: TRBJ1-2
d_gene: NA
v_gene: TRBV6-5
CDR3nt: TGTGCCAGCAGTTGGGGAGATCATGGCTACACCTTC
CDR3aa: CASSWGDHGYTF

len: 14
abundance: NA
j_gene: TRBJ1-6
d_gene: NA
v_gene: TRBV18
CDR3nt: TGTGCCAGCTCACCAACAGGGAATAATTCACCCCTCCACTTT
CDR3aa: CASSPTGNNSPLHF

len: 15
abundance: NA
j_gene: TRBJ2-5
d_gene: NA
v_gene: TRBV24-1
CDR3nt: TGTGCCACCAGTGAGGGTCCCTGGGGCAAAGAGACCCAGTACTTC
CDR3aa: CATSEGPWGKETQYF

len: 14
abundance: NA
j_gene: TRBJ1-4
d_gene: TRBD1
v_gene: TRBV11-2
CDR3nt: TGTGCCAGCAGCATGAACCACCAGGGGGGAAAACTGTTTTTT
CDR3aa: CASSMNHQGGKLFF

len: 15
abundance: NA
j_gene: TRBJ1-1
d_gene: NA
v_gene: TRBV21-1
CDR3nt: TGTGCCAGCAGCCCCGCCTATGCAGGGGGAACTGAAGCTTTCTTT
CDR3aa: CASSPAYAGGTEAFF

len: 13
abundance: NA
j_gene: TRBJ2-7
d_gene: TRBD1
v_gene: TRBV19
CDR3nt: TGTGCCAGTAGTCCCCGACAGGGGCTGGGACGGTACTTC
CDR3aa: CASSPRQGLGRYF

len: 14
abundance: NA
j_gene: TRBJ2-5
d_gene: NA
v_gene: TRBV5-1
CDR3nt: TGCGCCAGCAGCTTGGGGGGCCTCGGGGAGACCCAGTACTTC
CDR3aa: CASSLGGLGETQYF

len: 14
abundance: NA
j_gene: TRBJ1-4
d_gene: TRBD1
v_gene: TRBV19
CDR3nt: TGTGCCAGTAGCGTGACAGGGATTGCGGAAAAACTGTTTTTT
CDR3aa: CASSVTGIAEKLFF

len: 13
abundance: NA
j_gene: TRBJ1-1
d_gene: NA
v_gene: TRBV18
CDR3nt: TGTGCCAGCTCACGAGGGTGGAACACTGAAGCTTTCTTT
CDR3aa: CASSRGWNTEAFF

len: 14
abundance: once
j_gene: TRBJ2-2
d_gene: NA
v_gene: TRBV7-9
CDR3nt: TGTGCCAGCAGCTTGCAGGGCAACACCGGGGAGCTGTTTTTT
CDR3aa: CASSLQGNTGELFF

len: 13
abundance: few
j_gene: TRBJ2-7
d_gene: NA
v_gene: TRBV18
CDR3nt: TGTGCCAGCTCACCAGGCGGGACCTACGAGCAGTACTTC
CDR3aa: CASSPGGTYEQYF

len: 15
abundance: NA
j_gene: TRBJ1-1
d_gene: TRBD1
v_gene: TRBV5-6
CDR3nt: TGTGCCAGCAGCTTGGAACGGACAGGGACCACTGAAGCTTTCTTT
CDR3aa: CASSLERTGTTEAFF

len: 15
abundance: NA
j_gene: TRBJ2-7
d_gene: TRBD1
v_gene: TRBV6-5
CDR3nt: TGTGCCAGCAGTTTCAGACAGGGGGCCTCCTACGAGCAGTACTTC
CDR3aa: CASSFRQGASYEQYF

len: 14
abundance: NA
j_gene: TRBJ2-7
d_gene: TRBD1
v_gene: TRBV7-8
CDR3nt: TGTGCCAGCAGGGGGGACAGGGGCCGCTACGAGCAGTACTTC
CDR3aa: CASRGDRGRYEQYF

len: 15
abundance: NA
j_gene: TRBJ2-6
d_gene: NA
v_gene: TRBV7-9
CDR3nt: TGTGCCAGCAGCCATAACAGGGCTGGGGCCAACGTCCTGACTTTC
CDR3aa: CASSHNRAGANVLTF

len: 16
abundance: NA
j_gene: TRBJ2-2
d_gene: TRBD1
v_gene: TRBV19
CDR3nt: TGTGCCAGTAGTACCGGACAGGGGGCCGACACCGGGGAGCTGTTTTTT
CDR3aa: CASSTGQGADTGELFF